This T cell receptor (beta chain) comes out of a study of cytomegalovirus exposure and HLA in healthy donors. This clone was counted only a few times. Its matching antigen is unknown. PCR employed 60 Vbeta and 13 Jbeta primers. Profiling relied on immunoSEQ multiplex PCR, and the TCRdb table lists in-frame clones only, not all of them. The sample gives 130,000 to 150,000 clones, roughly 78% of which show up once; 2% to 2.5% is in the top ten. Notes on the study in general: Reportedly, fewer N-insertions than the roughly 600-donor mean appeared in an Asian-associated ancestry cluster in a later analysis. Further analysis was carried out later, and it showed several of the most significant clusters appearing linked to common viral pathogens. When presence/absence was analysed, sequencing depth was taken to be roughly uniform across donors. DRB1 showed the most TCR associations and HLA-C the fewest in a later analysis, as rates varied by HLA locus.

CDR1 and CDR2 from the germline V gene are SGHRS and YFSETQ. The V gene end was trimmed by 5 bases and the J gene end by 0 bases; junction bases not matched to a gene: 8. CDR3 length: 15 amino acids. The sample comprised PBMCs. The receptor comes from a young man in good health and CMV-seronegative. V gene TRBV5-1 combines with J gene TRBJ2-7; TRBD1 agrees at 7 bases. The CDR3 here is CASRQDRSNSYEQYF. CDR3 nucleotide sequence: TGCGCCAGCAGGCAGGACAGGTCTAACTCCTACGAGCAGTACTTC. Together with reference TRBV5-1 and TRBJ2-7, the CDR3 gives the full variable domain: KAGVTQTPRYLIKTRGQQVTLSCSPISGHRSVSWYQQTPGQGLQFLFEYFSETQRNKGNFPGRFSGRQFSNSRSEMNVSTLELGDSALYLCASRQDRSNSYEQYFGPGTRLTVT.